These T cell receptor beta chains were read from a single sample in a study of OX40 agonist ivuxolimab in advanced cancers. TCRdb's copy holds only in-frame clones and misses some; the assay was immunoSEQ multiplex PCR. This table holds fewer than 65,000 clones, 80% to 95% found once. The sequenced sample was CD4+ or CD8+ T cells sorted from blood, obtained in a trial of the OX40 agonist ivuxolimab. These receptor sequences come from an adult with an advanced solid tumor such as melanoma, head and neck, liver or kidney cancer. Both conserved end residues are part of each CDR3. A D gene is named only where the DNA matches it firmly. Size values are once, few and many counts, or a class for expanded clones, and some rows have none.

v_gene	abundance	d_gene	j_gene	CDR3aa	CDR3nt
TRBV7-9	once	TRBD1	TRBJ2-1	CASRTGGTDEQFF	TGTGCCAGCAGAACAGGGGGTACGGATGAGCAGTTCTTC
TRBV7-8	once	TRBD1	TRBJ1-4	CASSPGVGTANEKLFF	TGTGCCAGCAGCCCCGGGGTGGGGACAGCTAATGAAAAACTGTTTTTT
TRBV6-1	.	.	TRBJ1-1	CASTGRGWTEAFF	TGTGCCAGCACTGGCAGGGGATGGACTGAAGCTTTCTTT
TRBV10-2	.	.	TRBJ1-2	CASSKGALSNYGYTF	TGCGCCAGCAGTAAAGGGGCCCTCTCTAACTATGGCTACACCTTC
TRBV7-9	.	.	TRBJ2-7	CASSLTGTGDHEQYF	TGTGCCAGCAGCTTAACCGGGACGGGGGACCACGAGCAGTACTTC
TRBV9	.	TRBD1	TRBJ2-1	CASSVEGAYYNEQFF	TGTGCCAGCAGCGTAGAGGGGGCCTACTACAATGAGCAGTTCTTC
TRBV4-1	.	.	TRBJ2-3	CASSQDGDTQYF	TGCGCCAGCAGTCAAGATGGAGATACGCAGTATTTT
TRBV7-9	.	TRBD1	TRBJ1-1	CASSVATGVLHWTEAFF	TGTGCCAGCAGCGTAGCGACAGGGGTCCTACACTGGACTGAAGCTTTCTTT
TRBV27	.	.	TRBJ1-2	CASSSIGGIEGYTF	TGTGCCAGCAGTTCAATCGGGGGCATTGAAGGCTACACCTTC
TRBV19	.	.	TRBJ1-1	CASSILPSSEAFF	TGTGCCAGTAGTATCCTTCCGTCTTCTGAAGCTTTCTTT
TRBV4-1	.	.	TRBJ2-7	CASSQGDQNYEQYF	TGCGCCAGCAGCCAGGGGGATCAGAACTACGAGCAGTACTTC
TRBV5-4	few	.	TRBJ1-2	CASSLEQGDYGYTF	TGTGCCAGCAGCTTGGAGCAGGGAGACTATGGCTACACCTTC
TRBV29-1	.	TRBD1	TRBJ2-3	CSGWTGSTDTQYF	TGCAGCGGATGGACAGGCTCTACAGATACGCAGTATTTT
TRBV7-7	once	.	TRBJ1-1	CASSLTKNTEAFF	TGTGCTAGCAGCTTGACCAAGAACACTGAAGCTTTCTTT
TRBV6-1	.	.	TRBJ2-7	CASSLLGVLYEQYF	TGTGCCAGCAGTTTGTTGGGGGTCCTCTACGAGCAGTACTTC
TRBV6-5	.	TRBD2	TRBJ2-1	CASSYGLAGNNEQFF	TGTGCCAGCAGTTACGGACTAGCGGGGAACAATGAGCAGTTCTTC
TRBV29-1	.	.	TRBJ2-1	CSAKKNEQFF	TGCAGCGCAAAAAAAAATGAGCAGTTCTTC
TRBV29-1	few	.	TRBJ1-4	CSTRGTPYTGDEKLFF	TGCAGCACAAGAGGGACACCCTATACCGGTGATGAAAAACTGTTTTTT
TRBV14	.	.	TRBJ2-7	CASSPDSSYEQYF	TGTGCCAGCAGCCCTGACTCGAGCTACGAGCAGTACTTC
TRBV2	.	.	TRBJ1-4	CASLTGEKLFF	TGTGCCAGCCTAACAGGTGAAAAACTGTTTTTT
TRBV7-9	.	.	TRBJ2-3	CASSFGIDTQYF	TGTGCCAGCAGCTTTGGGATAGATACGCAGTATTTT
TRBV29-1	.	.	TRBJ1-2	CSVESLGRVGYTF	TGCAGCGTTGAATCTTTGGGACGGGTTGGCTACACCTTC
TRBV6-4	.	TRBD2	TRBJ2-3	CASSPSGGSTDTQYF	TGTGCCAGCAGCCCTAGCGGGGGTAGCACAGATACGCAGTATTTT
TRBV4-1	.	.	TRBJ1-1	CASSQGGNWNTEAFF	TGCGCCAGCAGCCAAGGTGGGAACTGGAACACTGAAGCTTTCTTT
TRBV27	.	.	TRBJ2-7	CASSFRVPGSEQYF	TGTGCCAGCAGTTTTCGGGTCCCGGGTTCCGAGCAGTACTTC
TRBV4-2	.	.	TRBJ2-1	CASHSEQGTPSEQFF	TGTGCCAGCCACTCCGAACAGGGTACCCCTTCTGAGCAGTTCTTC
TRBV19	.	.	TRBJ2-3	CASSIDRGAHTDTQYF	TGTGCCAGTAGTATAGATCGGGGGGCTCACACAGATACGCAGTATTTT
TRBV27	.	TRBD1	TRBJ2-7	CATYSGTGIYEQYF	TGTGCCACCTACTCCGGGACAGGGATTTACGAGCAGTACTTC
TRBV7-8	once	TRBD2	TRBJ2-7	CASSLARELAGVGITYEQYF	TGTGCCAGCAGCTTAGCCAGGGAACTAGCGGGGGTGGGTATCACCTACGAGCAGTACTTC
TRBV29-1	.	TRBD1	TRBJ2-7	CSVELRDRAYEQYF	TGCAGCGTTGAACTCCGCGACAGGGCCTACGAGCAGTACTTC
TRBV5-6	.	.	TRBJ2-7	CASSSTPGGQDYEQYF	TGTGCCAGCAGCTCGACGCCCGGGGGGCAGGACTACGAGCAGTACTTC
TRBV15	.	.	TRBJ2-7	CATSRGRDEQYF	TGTGCCACCAGCAGAGGGAGGGACGAGCAGTACTTC
TRBV29-1	.	.	TRBJ1-2	CSVAEGIYGYTF	TGCAGCGTTGCTGAGGGAATCTATGGCTACACCTTC
TRBV11-3	once	.	TRBJ2-2	CASQLRGTGELFF	TGTGCCAGCCAGCTTAGGGGAACCGGGGAGCTGTTTTTT
TRBV6-1	.	.	TRBJ2-5	CASSSEWVQETQYF	TGTGCCAGCAGTTCTGAATGGGTCCAAGAGACCCAGTACTTC
TRBV5-1	.	.	TRBJ2-1	CASSLEAEQFF	TGCGCCAGCAGCTTGGAGGCTGAGCAGTTCTTC
TRBV6-1	.	TRBD1	TRBJ2-7	CASSELFVGTAPYEQYF	TGTGCCAGCAGTGAACTGTTCGTCGGGACAGCTCCCTACGAGCAGTACTTC
TRBV10-2	.	.	TRBJ2-7	CASSEVDNYEQYF	TGCGCCAGCAGTGAGGTGGACAACTACGAGCAGTACTTC
TRBV6-5	.	TRBD1	TRBJ2-2	CASSYEGAGGELFF	TGTGCCAGCAGTTACGAGGGGGCGGGCGGGGAGCTGTTTTTT
TRBV14	.	.	TRBJ1-1	CASSPTRGAENTEAFF	TGTGCCAGCAGCCCAACTCGGGGAGCCGAAAACACTGAAGCTTTCTTT
TRBV7-3	.	.	TRBJ2-2	CASGYAGELFF	TGTGCCAGCGGTTACGCCGGGGAGCTGTTTTTT
TRBV2	once	.	TRBJ1-1	CASSGGSLTTPEAFF	TGTGCCAGCAGTGGGGGGAGTTTGACCACCCCTGAAGCTTTCTTT
TRBV20-1	.	.	TRBJ1-2	CSANMPYGYTF	TGCAGTGCTAACATGCCATATGGCTACACCTTC
TRBV9	.	.	TRBJ1-1	CASSVGNWGTEAFF	TGTGCCAGCAGCGTAGGAAATTGGGGCACTGAAGCTTTCTTT
TRBV19	.	TRBD1	TRBJ2-1	CASSPWDRDQGSYNEQFF	TGTGCCAGTAGCCCATGGGACAGGGATCAGGGCTCCTACAATGAGCAGTTCTTC
TRBV4-3	.	.	TRBJ2-2	CASSQYTGELFF	TGCGCCAGCAGCCAATACACCGGGGAGCTGTTTTTT
TRBV9	.	.	TRBJ2-1	CASSVATRRSLNEQFF	TGTGCCAGCAGCGTCGCGACTAGACGGTCATTGAATGAGCAGTTCTTC
TRBV25-1	.	TRBD2	TRBJ2-3	CASSDGGTSQDTQYF	TGTGCCAGCAGTGATGGGGGGACTAGTCAGGATACGCAGTATTTT
TRBV7-3	.	.	TRBJ1-1	CASSLGGALNTEAFF	TGTGCCAGCAGCTTAGGGGGGGCCCTGAACACTGAAGCTTTCTTT
TRBV19	.	.	TRBJ2-6	CASLFLGSGANVLTF	TGTGCCAGTCTCTTCCTCGGGTCTGGGGCCAACGTCCTGACTTTC
TRBV28	.	.	TRBJ1-1	CASSPRLTPAAFF	TGTGCCAGCAGCCCCAGGTTAACACCCGCAGCTTTCTTT
TRBV6-5	.	.	TRBJ1-1	CASSHSDPDEAFF	TGTGCCAGCAGCCATAGTGACCCGGATGAAGCTTTCTTT
TRBV7-6	.	.	TRBJ1-6	CASSLIGGTSSYNSPLHF	TGTGCCAGCAGCTTAATCGGTGGCACGAGCTCCTATAATTCACCCCTCCACTTT
TRBV6-5	few	.	TRBJ2-7	CASSPLGAHEQYF	TGTGCCAGCAGTCCCTTGGGGGCCCACGAGCAGTACTTC
TRBV6-1	.	TRBD2	TRBJ2-7	CASRAGAYEQYF	TGTGCCAGCAGGGCGGGAGCTTACGAGCAGTACTTC
TRBV6-5	.	.	TRBJ1-1	CASSYSLGNEAFF	TGTGCCAGCAGTTACTCGCTCGGGAATGAAGCTTTCTTT
TRBV7-8	.	TRBD2	TRBJ2-1	CASRRGDYNEQFF	TGTGCCAGCCGACGGGGGGACTACAATGAGCAGTTCTTC
TRBV13	.	TRBD2	TRBJ2-5	CASSQGLAAQETQYF	TGTGCCAGCAGCCAGGGACTAGCGGCCCAAGAGACCCAGTACTTC